Below are 7 T cell receptor beta chains sequenced from a single sample in a study of Graves' ophthalmopathy and Graves' hyperthyroidism. RNA transcripts served as template for amplifying TCR beta CDR3 sequences. HTBI primers primed a first-round RT-PCR, and a second-round multiplex PCR followed. TCRdb reanalysed the multiplex PCR reads using MiXCR and keeps one entry per CDR3 protein. In the table there are 200,000 to 250,000 distinct CDR3 sequences, about 22% of which are singletons. Sequenced sample: peripheral blood. The receptors stem from a woman between 50 and 59 years old with Graves' ophthalmopathy.

V is TRBV4-1 and J is TRBJ1-2; perhaps TRBD1 as D (6 bases). Germline CDR1 reads MGHRA; CDR2 reads YSYEKL. The CDR3 contains 15 residues. V dropped 4 bases and J dropped 8 bases, with 20 bases sitting between them. The CDR3 region has the DNA TGCGCCAGCAGCCTCACCCAGGGGAGCGCAGGGGGCTACACCTTC. It yields the protein CASSLTQGSAGGYTF.

This clonotype has a count of ten or more. CDR3: CASSTGHWNGYTF. Written as DNA, the CDR3 is TGTGCCAGCAGCACGGGACATTGGAATGGCTACACCTTC. The chain employs TRBV7-2 and TRBJ1-2, with D possibly matching TRBD1 (6 bases). Germline lookup yields CDR1 SGHTA and CDR2 FQGNSA. The V end lost 5 bases, the J end lost 6 bases, and 13 bases lay between the germline ends. The CDR3 has 13 amino acids.

The chain employs TRBV28 and TRBJ2-5, with D possibly matching TRBD2 (6 bases). This CDR3 is 14 amino acids long. V was trimmed by 5 bases and J by 4 bases, leaving 14 bases between them. CDR1 and CDR2 (germline): MDHEN, SYDVKM. This CDR3 reads CASSPASGVETQYF. The CDR3 coding sequence is TGTGCCAGCAGTCCCGCTTCGGGAGTAGAGACCCAGTACTTC.

This chain joins TRBV6-1 and TRBJ1-3; D not certain. The V end was cut by 7 bases, the J end by 0 bases, with 16 bases between. From germline, CDR1 is MNHNS and CDR2 SASEGT. The CDR3 spans 16 residues. The CDR3 sequence is CASTAGGGGSGNTIYF. In DNA, the CDR3 is TGTGCCAGCACCGCGGGAGGAGGAGGCTCTGGAAACACCATATATTTT.

This clonotype was seen repeatedly, ten times or more. The rearrangement links TRBV19 to TRBJ1-5; perhaps TRBD1 as D (5 bases). This CDR3 contains 14 residues. V was trimmed by 6 bases and J by 4 bases, leaving 13 bases between them. The germline CDR1 and CDR2 sequences are LNHDA and SQIVND (reference sequence). CDR3 sequence (DNA): TGTGCCAGTAGCGGTAGGCAGGGTAATCAGCCCCAGCATTTT. This encodes CASSGRQGNQPQHF.

This clonotype appeared many times. V and J are TRBV24-1 and TRBJ1-1; 9 bases match TRBD1. Germline V gives CDR1 KGHDR, CDR2 SFDVKD. V lost 8 bases to trimming and J lost 6 bases; unmatched junction nucleotides: 6. The CDR3 runs 13 residues. CDR3 region: CATKDRGGSEAFF. In nucleotides, the CDR3 is TGTGCCACCAAAGACAGGGGGGGTTCTGAAGCTTTCTTT.

Comments on this clonotype: This may come from a read error, since a much larger clone is one base off. V and J are TRBV30 and TRBJ1-1; D remains ambiguous. Germline CDR1 reads GTSNPN; CDR2 reads SVGIG (reference sequence). The CDR3 covers 12 residues. Here the CDR3 DNA reads TGTGCCTGGTCCCCGGTGAACTCTGAAGCTTTCTTT. Translating it yields CAWSPVNSEAFF.